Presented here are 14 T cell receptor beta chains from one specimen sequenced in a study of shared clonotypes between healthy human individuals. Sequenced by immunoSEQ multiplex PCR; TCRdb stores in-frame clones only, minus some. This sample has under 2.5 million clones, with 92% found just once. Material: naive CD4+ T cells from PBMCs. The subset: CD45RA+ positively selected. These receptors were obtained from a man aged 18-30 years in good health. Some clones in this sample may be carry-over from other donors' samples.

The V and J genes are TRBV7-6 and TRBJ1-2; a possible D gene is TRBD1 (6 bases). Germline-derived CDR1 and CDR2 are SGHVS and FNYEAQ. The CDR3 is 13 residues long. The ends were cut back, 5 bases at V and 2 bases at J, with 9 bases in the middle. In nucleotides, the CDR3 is TGTGCCAGCAGCAGGGACAAAAACTATGGCTACACCTTC. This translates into CASSRDKNYGYTF.

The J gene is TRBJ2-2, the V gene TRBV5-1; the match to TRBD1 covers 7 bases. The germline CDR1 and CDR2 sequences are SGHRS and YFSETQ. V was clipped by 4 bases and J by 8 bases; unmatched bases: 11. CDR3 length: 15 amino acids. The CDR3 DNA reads TGCGCCAGCAGCATGAGACAGGGACGAACAGGGGAGCTGTTTTTT. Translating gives CASSMRQGRTGELFF.

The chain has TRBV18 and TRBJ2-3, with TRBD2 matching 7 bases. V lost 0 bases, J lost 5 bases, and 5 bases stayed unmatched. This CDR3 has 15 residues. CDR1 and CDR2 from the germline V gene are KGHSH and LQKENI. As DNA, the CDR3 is TGTGCCAGCTCACCACCGCGGGAGCGGGGAGATACGCAGTATTTT. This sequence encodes CASSPPRERGDTQYF.

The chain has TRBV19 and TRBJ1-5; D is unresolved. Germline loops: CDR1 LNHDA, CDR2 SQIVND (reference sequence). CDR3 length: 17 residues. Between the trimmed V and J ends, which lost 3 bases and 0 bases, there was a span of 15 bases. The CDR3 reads CASSIAPSLYSNQPQHF. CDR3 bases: TGTGCCAGTAGTATTGCTCCCAGTCTATATAGCAATCAGCCCCAGCATTTT.

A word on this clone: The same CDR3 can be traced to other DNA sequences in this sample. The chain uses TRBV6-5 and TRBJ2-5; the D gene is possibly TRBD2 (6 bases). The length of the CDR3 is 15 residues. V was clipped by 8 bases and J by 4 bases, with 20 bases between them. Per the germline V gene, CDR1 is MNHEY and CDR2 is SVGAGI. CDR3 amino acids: CASSYSGQGGETQYF. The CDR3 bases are TGTGCCAGCTCCTACTCGGGGCAGGGAGGAGAGACCCAGTACTTC.

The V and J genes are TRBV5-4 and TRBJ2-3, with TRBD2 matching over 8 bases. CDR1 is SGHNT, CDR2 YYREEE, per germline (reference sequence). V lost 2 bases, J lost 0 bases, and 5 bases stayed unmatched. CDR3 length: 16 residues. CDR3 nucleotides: TGTGCCAGCAGCTTAGTACTAGCGGATAGCACAGATACGCAGTATTTT. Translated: CASSLVLADSTDTQYF.

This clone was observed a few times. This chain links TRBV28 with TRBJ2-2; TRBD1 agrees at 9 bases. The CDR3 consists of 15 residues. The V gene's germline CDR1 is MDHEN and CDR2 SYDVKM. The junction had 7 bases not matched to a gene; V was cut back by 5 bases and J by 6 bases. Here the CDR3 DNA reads TGTGCCAGCAGTAGTTGGACAGGGGCGTCCGGGGAGCTGTTTTTT. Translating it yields CASSSWTGASGELFF.

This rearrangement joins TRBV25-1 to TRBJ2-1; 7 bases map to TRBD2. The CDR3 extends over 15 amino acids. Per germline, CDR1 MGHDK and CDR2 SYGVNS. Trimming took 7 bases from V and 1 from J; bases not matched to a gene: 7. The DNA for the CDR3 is TGTGCCAGCACCGTAGCGGGCCCATCCTACAATGAGCAGTTCTTC. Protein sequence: CASTVAGPSYNEQFF.

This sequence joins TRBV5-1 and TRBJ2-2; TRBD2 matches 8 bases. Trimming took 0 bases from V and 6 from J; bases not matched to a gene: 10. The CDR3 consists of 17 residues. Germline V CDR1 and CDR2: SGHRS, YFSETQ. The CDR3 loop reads CASSLAVRGGSPGELFF. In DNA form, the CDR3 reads TGCGCCAGCAGCTTGGCGGTCCGGGGGGGCTCCCCCGGGGAGCTGTTTTTT.

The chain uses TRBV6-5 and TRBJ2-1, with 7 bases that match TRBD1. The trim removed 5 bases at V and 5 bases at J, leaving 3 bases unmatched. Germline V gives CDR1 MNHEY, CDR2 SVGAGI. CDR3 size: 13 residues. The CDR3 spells CASSKGQHNEQFF. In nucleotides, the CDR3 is TGTGCCAGCAGTAAGGGACAGCACAATGAGCAGTTCTTC.

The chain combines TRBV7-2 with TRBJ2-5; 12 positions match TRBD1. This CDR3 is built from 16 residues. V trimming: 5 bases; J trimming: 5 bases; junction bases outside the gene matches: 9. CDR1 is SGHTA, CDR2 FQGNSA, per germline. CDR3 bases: TGTGCCAGCAGCGTTGGGACAGGGGGCGGGAGGGAGACCCAGTACTTC. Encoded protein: CASSVGTGGGRETQYF.

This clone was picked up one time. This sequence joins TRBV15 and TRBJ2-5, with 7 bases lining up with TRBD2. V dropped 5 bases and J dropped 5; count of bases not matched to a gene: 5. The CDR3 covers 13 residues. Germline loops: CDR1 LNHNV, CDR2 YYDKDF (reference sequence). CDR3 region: CATSLWGGETQYF. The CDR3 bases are TGTGCCACCAGCCTCTGGGGGGGGGAGACCCAGTACTTC.

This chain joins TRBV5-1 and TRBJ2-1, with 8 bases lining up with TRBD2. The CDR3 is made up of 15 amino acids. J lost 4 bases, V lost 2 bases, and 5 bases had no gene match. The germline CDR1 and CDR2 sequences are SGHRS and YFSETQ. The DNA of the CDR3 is TGCGCCAGCAGCTTCACAGCGGGGGCATACAATGAGCAGTTCTTC. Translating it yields CASSFTAGAYNEQFF.

The CDR3 loop is CASSYWDKNTEAFF. In DNA form, the CDR3 reads TGTGCCAGCAGTTACTGGGACAAGAACACTGAAGCTTTCTTT. The chain joins TRBV6-5 to TRBJ1-1; tentative D call: TRBD1 (6 bases). In germline, CDR1 is MNHEY, CDR2 SVGAGI. Trimming stripped 1 base from V and 1 base from J, with 7 bases between. The length of the CDR3 is 14 residues.